This TCR beta chain was found in a study of neoadjuvant anti-PD-1 for oral cavity cancer. Documented time point: after neoadjuvant nivolumab, at surgical resection. TCRdb's table, derived via immunoSEQ multiplex PCR, lists solely in-frame clones and lacks some. The sample has around 67,000 clones; roughly nine tenths are singletons. There are 15 residues in the CDR3. Germline V gene lookup returns CDR1 MNHNS and CDR2 SASEGT. Trimming removed 4 bases from V and 2 bases from J, with 14 bases in between. The TCR was taken from a person between 40 and 85 years old with oral cavity squamous cell carcinoma. This sample comprised PBMCs, obtained after nivolumab (anti-PD-1) treatment. The chain uses TRBV6-1 and TRBJ1-2; D not certain. The CDR3 nucleotides are TGTGCCAGCAGTGCCTCGGTCACGGCAAACTATGGCTACACCTTC. Translating it yields CASSASVTANYGYTF.